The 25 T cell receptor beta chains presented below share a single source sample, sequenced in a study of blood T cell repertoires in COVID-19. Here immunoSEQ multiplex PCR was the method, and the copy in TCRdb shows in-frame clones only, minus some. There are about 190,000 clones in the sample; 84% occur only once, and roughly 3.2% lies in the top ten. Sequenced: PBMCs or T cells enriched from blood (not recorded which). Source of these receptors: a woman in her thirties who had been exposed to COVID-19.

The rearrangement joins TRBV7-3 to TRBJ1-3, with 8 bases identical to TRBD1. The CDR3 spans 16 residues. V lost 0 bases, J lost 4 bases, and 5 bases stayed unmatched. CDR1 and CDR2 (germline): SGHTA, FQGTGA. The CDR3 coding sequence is TGTGCCAGCAGCTTAACATCCGGGACAGGAGGAAACACCATATATTTT. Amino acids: CASSLTSGTGGNTIYF.

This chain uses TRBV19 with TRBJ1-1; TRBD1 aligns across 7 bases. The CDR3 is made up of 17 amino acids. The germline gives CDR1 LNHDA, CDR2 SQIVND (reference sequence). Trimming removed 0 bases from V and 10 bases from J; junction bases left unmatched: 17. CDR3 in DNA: TGTGCCAGTAGTATAGATCTGGGAGAGGGGGCAAGGGGTCGAGCTTTCTTT. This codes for CASSIDLGEGARGRAFF.

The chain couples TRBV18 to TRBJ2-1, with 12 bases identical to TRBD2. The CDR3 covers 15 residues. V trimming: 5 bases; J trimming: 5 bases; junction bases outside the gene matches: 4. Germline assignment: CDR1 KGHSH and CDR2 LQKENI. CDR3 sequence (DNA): TGTGCCAGCTCAGCACTAGCGGGGGGTGACAATGAGCAGTTCTTC. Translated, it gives CASSALAGGDNEQFF.

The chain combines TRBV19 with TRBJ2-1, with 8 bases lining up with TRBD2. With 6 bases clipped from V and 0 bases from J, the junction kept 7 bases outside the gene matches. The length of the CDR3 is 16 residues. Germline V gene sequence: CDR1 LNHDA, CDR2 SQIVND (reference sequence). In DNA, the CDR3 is TGTGCCAGTAGAATCGGGGGGGCAAGCTCCTACAATGAGCAGTTCTTC. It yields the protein CASRIGGASSYNEQFF.

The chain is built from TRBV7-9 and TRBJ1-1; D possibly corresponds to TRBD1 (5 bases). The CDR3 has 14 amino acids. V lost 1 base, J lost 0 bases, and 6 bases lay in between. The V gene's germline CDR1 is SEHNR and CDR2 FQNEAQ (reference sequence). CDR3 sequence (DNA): TGTGCCAGCAGCTTAGGGGGGGTGAACACTGAAGCTTTCTTT. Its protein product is CASSLGGVNTEAFF.

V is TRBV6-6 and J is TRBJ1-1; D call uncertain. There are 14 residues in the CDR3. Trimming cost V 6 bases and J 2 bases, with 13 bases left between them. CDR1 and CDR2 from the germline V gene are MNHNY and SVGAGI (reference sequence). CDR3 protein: CASSPFALNTEAFF. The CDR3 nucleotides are TGTGCCAGCAGCCCATTTGCCCTAAACACTGAAGCTTTCTTT.

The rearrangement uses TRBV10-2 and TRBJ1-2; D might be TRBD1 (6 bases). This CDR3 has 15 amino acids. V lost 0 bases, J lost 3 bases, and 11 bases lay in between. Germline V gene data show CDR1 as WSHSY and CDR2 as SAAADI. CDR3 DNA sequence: TGCGCCAGCAGTGAGTCGGTGGGGGCGGACTATGGCTACACCTTC. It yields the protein CASSESVGADYGYTF.

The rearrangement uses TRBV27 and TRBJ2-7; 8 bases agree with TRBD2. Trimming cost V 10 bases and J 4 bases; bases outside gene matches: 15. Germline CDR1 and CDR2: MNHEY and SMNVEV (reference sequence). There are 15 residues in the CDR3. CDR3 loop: CATIRSIGRGYEQYF. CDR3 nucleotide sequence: TGTGCCACCATCCGGTCCATCGGGAGGGGATACGAGCAGTACTTC.

The CDR3 protein is CASNPTGGTGPYNEQFF. The CDR3 coding sequence is TGTGCCAGCAATCCAACTGGGGGGACAGGACCTTACAATGAGCAGTTCTTC. The gene calls are TRBV27 and TRBJ2-1; TRBD1 agrees at 8 bases. Per the germline V gene, CDR1 is MNHEY and CDR2 is SMNVEV (reference sequence). The CDR3 covers 17 residues. V was pared by 7 bases and J by 4 bases, with 15 bases of the junction left unmatched.

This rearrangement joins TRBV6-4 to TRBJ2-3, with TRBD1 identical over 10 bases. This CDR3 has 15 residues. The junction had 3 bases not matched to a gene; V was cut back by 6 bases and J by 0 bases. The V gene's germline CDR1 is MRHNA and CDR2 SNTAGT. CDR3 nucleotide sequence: TGTGCCAGCAGCGACAGGGGGCTAAGCACAGATACGCAGTATTTT. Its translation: CASSDRGLSTDTQYF.

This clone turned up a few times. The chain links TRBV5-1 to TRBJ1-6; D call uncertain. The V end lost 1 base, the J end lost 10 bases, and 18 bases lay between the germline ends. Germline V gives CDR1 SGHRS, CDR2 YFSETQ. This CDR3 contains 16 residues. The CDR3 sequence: CASSLSAGASSSPLHF. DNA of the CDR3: TGCGCCAGCAGCTTGTCCGCAGGCGCGTCGAGCTCACCCCTCCACTTT.

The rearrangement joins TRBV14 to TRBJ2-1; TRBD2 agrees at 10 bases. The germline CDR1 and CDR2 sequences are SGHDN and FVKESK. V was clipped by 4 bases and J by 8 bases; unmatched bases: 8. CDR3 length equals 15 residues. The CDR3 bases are TGTGCCAGCAGCCTGATAGCGGGGGGCCACGATGAGCAGTTCTTC. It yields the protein CASSLIAGGHDEQFF. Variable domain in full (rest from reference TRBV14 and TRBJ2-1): EAGVTQFPSHSVIEKGQTVTLRCDPISGHDNLYWYRRVMGKEIKFLLHFVKESKQDESGMPNNRFLAERTGGTYSTLKVQPAELEDSGVYFCASSLIAGGHDEQFFGPGTRLTVL.

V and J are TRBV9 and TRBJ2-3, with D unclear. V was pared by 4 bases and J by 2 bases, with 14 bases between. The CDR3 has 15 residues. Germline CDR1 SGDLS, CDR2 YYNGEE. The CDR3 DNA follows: TGTGCCAGCAGCCCCCGCGGAACCGCCACAGATACGCAGTATTTT. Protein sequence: CASSPRGTATDTQYF.

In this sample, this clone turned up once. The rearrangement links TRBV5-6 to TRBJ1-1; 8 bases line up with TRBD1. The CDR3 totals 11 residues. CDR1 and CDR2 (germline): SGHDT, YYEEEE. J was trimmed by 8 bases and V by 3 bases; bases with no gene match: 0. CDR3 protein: CASSWDREAFF. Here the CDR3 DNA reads TGTGCCAGCAGCTGGGACAGGGAAGCTTTCTTT.

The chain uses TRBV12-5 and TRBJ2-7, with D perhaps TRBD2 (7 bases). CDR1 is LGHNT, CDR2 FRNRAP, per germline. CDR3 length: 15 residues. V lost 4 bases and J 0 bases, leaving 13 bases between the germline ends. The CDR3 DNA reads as TGTGCTAGTGGTTCCCTCGGGGGGCACTCCTACGAGCAGTACTTC. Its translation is CASGSLGGHSYEQYF.

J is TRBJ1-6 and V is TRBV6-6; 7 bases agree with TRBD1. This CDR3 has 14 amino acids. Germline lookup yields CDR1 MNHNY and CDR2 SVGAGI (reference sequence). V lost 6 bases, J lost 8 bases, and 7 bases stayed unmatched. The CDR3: CASSNDRAYSPLHF. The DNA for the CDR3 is TGTGCCAGCAGCAACGACAGGGCTTATTCACCCCTCCACTTT.

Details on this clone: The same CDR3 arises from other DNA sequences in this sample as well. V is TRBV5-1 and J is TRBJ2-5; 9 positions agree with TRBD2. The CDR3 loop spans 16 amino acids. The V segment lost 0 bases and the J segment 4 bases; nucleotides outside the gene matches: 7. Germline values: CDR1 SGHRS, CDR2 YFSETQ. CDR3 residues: CASSLAPAGGGETQYF. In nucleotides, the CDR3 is TGCGCCAGCAGCTTGGCTCCGGCGGGGGGGGGAGAGACCCAGTACTTC. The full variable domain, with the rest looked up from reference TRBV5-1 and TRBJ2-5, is KAGVTQTPRYLIKTRGQQVTLSCSPISGHRSVSWYQQTPGQGLQFLFEYFSETQRNKGNFPGRFSGRQFSNSRSEMNVSTLELGDSALYLCASSLAPAGGGETQYFGPGTRLLVL.

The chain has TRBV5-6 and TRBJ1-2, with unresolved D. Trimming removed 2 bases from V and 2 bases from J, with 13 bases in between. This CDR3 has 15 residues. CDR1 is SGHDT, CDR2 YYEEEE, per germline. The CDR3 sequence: CASSFGRRVNYGYTF. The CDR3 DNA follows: TGTGCCAGCAGCTTTGGCAGGAGGGTAAACTATGGCTACACCTTC. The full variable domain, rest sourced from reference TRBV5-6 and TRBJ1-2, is DAGVTQSPTHLIKTRGQQVTLRCSPKSGHDTVSWYQQALGQGPQFIFQYYEEEERQRGNFPDRFSGHQFPNYSSELNVNALLLGDSALYLCASSFGRRVNYGYTFGSGTRLTVV.

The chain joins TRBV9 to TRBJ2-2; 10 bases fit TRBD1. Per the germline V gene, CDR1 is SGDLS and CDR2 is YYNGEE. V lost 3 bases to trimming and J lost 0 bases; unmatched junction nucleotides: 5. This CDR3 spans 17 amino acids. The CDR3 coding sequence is TGTGCCAGCAGCGGGGACAGGGGAGGATCGAACACCGGGGAGCTGTTTTTT. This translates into CASSGDRGGSNTGELFF.

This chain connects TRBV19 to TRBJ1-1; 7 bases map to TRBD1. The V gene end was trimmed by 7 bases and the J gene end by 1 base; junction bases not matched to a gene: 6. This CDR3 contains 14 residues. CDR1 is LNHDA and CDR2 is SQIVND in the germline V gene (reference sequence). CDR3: CASTSDRWNTEAFF. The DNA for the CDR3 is TGTGCCAGTACCTCGGACAGGTGGAACACTGAAGCTTTCTTT.

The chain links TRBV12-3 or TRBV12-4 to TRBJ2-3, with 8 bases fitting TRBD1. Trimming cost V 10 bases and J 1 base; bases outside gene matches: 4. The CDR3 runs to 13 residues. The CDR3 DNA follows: TGTGCCACCGACAGGGGTGGCACAGATACGCAGTATTTT. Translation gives CATDRGGTDTQYF.

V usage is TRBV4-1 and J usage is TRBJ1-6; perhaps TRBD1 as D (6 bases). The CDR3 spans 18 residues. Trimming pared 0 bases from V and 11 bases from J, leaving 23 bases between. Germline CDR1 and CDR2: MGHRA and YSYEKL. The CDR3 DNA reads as TGCGCCAGCAGCCAAGACCCGAACAGGGACGGATTTGTTACACCCCTCCACTTT. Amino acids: CASSQDPNRDGFVTPLHF.

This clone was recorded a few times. In DNA form, the CDR3 reads TGTGCCAGCAGAGGACTAGCGGGGGAAACAGATACGCAGTATTTT. Translated: CASRGLAGETDTQYF. The chain is built from TRBV2 and TRBJ2-3, with 13 nucleotides matching TRBD2. The CDR3 contains 15 residues. Germline lookup yields CDR1 SNHLY and CDR2 FYNNEI. V gave up 6 bases and J gave up 3 bases; unmatched junction bases: 3.

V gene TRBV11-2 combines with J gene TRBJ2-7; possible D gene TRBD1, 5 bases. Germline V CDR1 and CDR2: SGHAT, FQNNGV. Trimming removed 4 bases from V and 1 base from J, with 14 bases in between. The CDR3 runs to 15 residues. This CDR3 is CASSSPPQESYEQYF. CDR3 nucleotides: TGTGCCAGCAGCTCCCCTCCACAGGAATCCTACGAGCAGTACTTC.

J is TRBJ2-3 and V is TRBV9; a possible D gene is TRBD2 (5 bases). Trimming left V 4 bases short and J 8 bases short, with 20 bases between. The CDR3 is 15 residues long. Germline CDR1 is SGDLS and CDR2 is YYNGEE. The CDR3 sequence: CASSPTTRPPGTQYF. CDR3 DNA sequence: TGTGCCAGCAGCCCGACTACTCGGCCCCCAGGTACGCAGTATTTT.